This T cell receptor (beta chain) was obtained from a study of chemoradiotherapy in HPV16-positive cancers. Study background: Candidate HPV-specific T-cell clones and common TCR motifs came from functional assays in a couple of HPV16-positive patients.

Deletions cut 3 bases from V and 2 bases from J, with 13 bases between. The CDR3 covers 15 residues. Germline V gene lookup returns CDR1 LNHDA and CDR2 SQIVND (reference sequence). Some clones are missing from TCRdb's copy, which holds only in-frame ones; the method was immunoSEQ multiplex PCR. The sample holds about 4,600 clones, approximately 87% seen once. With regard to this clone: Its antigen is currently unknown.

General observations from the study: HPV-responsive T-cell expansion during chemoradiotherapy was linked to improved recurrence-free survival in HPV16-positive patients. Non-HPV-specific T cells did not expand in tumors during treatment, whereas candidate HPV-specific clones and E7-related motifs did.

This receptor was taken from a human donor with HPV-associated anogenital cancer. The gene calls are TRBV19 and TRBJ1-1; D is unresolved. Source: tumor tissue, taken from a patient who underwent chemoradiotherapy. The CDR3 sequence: CASSIFRSRNTEAFF. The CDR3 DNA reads TGTGCCAGTAGTATTTTTAGGAGTAGAAACACTGAAGCTTTCTTT.